These T cell receptor beta chains were read from a single sample in a study of OX40 agonist ivuxolimab in advanced cancers. Clones were sequenced by immunoSEQ multiplex PCR, and TCRdb holds only the in-frame ones, with some missing. The sample lists about 81,000 clones, about 93% occurring once. Sequencing was performed on CD4+ or CD8+ T cells sorted from blood, taken in a trial of the OX40 agonist ivuxolimab. All receptors derive from an adult with an advanced solid tumor such as melanoma, head and neck, liver or kidney cancer. Both conserved end residues are part of each CDR3.

13	TRBV19	CASSGYYNSPLHF
15	TRBV7-9	CASSSPKPGNTEAFF
15	TRBV27	CASSLTESSSYEQYF
11	TRBV27	CASRGAGEQYF
18	TRBV7-9	CASLGLAGTILPTDTQYF
14	TRBV13	CASSLVSGATEAFF
16	TRBV7-3	CASSSKGPLSTDTQYF
13	TRBV7-9	CASSPPTEETQYF
15	TRBV27	CASSLSQQRGNTIYF
16	TRBV11-3	CASSSATSGRGNEQFF
15	TRBV4-1	CASSLTGTGAYEQYF
16	TRBV19	CASSIWTGETNEKLFF
16	TRBV11-2	CASSLGGSGNTGELFF
16	TRBV9	CASSGPGLGGLNGYTF
14	TRBV7-8	CASSFAGGIYEQYF
16	TRBV19	CASSDRDYRRDNEQFF
15	TRBV27	CASSNTGGGPSGYTF
12	TRBV19	CASSEQGDEQFF
16	TRBV19	CASSIPAGGIRDTQYF
13	TRBV7-2	CASSPWGDTEAFF
15	TRBV11-2	CASSLAPGGHTEAFF
16	TRBV7-6	CASSWTSGHPSYEQYF
13	TRBV30	CASPAGQGTEQYF
14	TRBV30	CAWSPLTVNTEAFF
16	TRBV2	CASDPAGRGLGETQYF
14	TRBV9	CASSLGGLNTEAFF
17	TRBV7-2	CASSLELSGRATDTQYF
18	TRBV27	CASSLGTTGVWGSHEQYF
16	TRBV7-6	CASSLARQGTGNTIYF
18	TRBV7-3	CASSLGVVTASSNYGYTF
14	TRBV28	CASSIDRGHQPQHF
12	TRBV19	CASSIGTYEQYF
16	TRBV4-1	CASSLDRESGANVLTF
15	TRBV19	CASSIASGILNEQFF
14	TRBV19	CASSPSFTTGELFF
12	TRBV11-2	CASSRFVREQFF
14	TRBV27	CASSPALGSYEQYF
17	TRBV7-3	CASSPWTSGSPEDTQYF
18	TRBV5-4	CASSLRELAGGFTDTQYF
14	TRBV7-9	CASSLAGGGETQYF
17	TRBV7-2	CASSLTGTRGVSDTQYF
17	TRBV4-1	CASSQPPQVFSTDTQYF
14	TRBV6-5	CASTSGTGAYEQYF
16	TRBV7-3	CASSLTGLSSYNEQFF
18	TRBV4-3	CASSQELAGSATNEKLFF